This T cell receptor (beta chain) was recovered during a study of blood T cell repertoires in COVID-19. TCRdb's table, derived via immunoSEQ multiplex PCR, lists solely in-frame clones and lacks some. The data contain 130,000 to 150,000 clones, 85% of them singletons. The receptor was isolated from a woman aged 40 to 50 with active or convalescent COVID-19. Sequenced input: peripheral blood.

CDR3 residues: CASSSYGQGAVNEQFF. CDR3 coding DNA: TGTGCCAGCAGTTCCTATGGACAGGGGGCGGTCAATGAGCAGTTCTTC. The J gene is TRBJ2-1, the V gene TRBV28, with 11 bases matching TRBD1. Germline V gene data show CDR1 as MDHEN and CDR2 as SYDVKM. The CDR3 extends over 16 amino acids. J was trimmed by 6 bases and V by 4 bases; bases with no gene match: 8.